One and the same sample provided the 23 T cell receptor beta chains below, sequenced in a study of blood T cell repertoires in COVID-19. Method: immunoSEQ multiplex PCR; TCRdb's copy keeps in-frame clones and lacks some. Seen here are under 250,000 clones, roughly 85% observed once, and the top ten hold 2% to 3%. The sample comprised peripheral blood. The receptors originated from a woman between 70 and 85 years old with active or convalescent COVID-19.

The table lists this clone with a count of one. J is TRBJ2-7 and V is TRBV5-6, with TRBD2 as a possible D gene (6 bases). This CDR3 contains 13 residues. V lost 3 bases and J lost 0, with 7 bases in between. Germline V gene sequence: CDR1 SGHDT, CDR2 YYEEEE. CDR3 residues: CASSWTNSYEQYF. The CDR3 region has the DNA TGTGCCAGCAGCTGGACTAACTCCTACGAGCAGTACTTC.

This chain connects TRBV7-9 to TRBJ2-2; TRBD2 matches 7 bases. There are 15 residues in the CDR3. Looked up from germline, CDR1 is SEHNR and CDR2 is FQNEAQ (reference sequence). Losses at the gene ends were 5 bases for V and 2 bases for J; bases not matched to a gene: 5. CDR3 region: CASSLGTTNTGELFF. CDR3 coding DNA: TGTGCCAGCAGCCTTGGGACTACCAACACCGGGGAGCTGTTTTTT.

CDR3 DNA sequence: TGCGCCAGCAGCTTACAAACAGGGGGTCAAGATACGCAGTATTTT. Residues: CASSLQTGGQDTQYF. V and J are TRBV5-1 and TRBJ2-3; 8 positions agree with TRBD1. Per the germline V gene, CDR1 is SGHRS and CDR2 is YFSETQ. The length of the CDR3 is 15 residues. Trimming at V came to 2 bases and at J to 5 bases, leaving 7 bases not matched to a gene.

This clone was observed a few times. The DNA for the CDR3 is TGTGCCAGTAGTATTGGGGGGGGATTCACCTACGAGCAGTACTTC. Encoded protein: CASSIGGGFTYEQYF. The chain joins TRBV19 to TRBJ2-7, with TRBD2 matching 7 bases. There are 15 residues in the CDR3. The trim removed 3 bases at V and 2 bases at J, leaving 7 bases unmatched. Germline CDR1 and CDR2: LNHDA and SQIVND (reference sequence).

This clone was counted many times. The chain joins TRBV5-1 to TRBJ2-3; TRBD2 aligns across 7 bases. This CDR3 spans 15 amino acids. Germline assignment: CDR1 SGHRS and CDR2 YFSETQ. V trimming: 1 base; J trimming: 4 bases; junction bases outside the gene matches: 6. DNA of the CDR3: TGCGCCAGCAGCTTGATGGGGGGGAGCGCAGATACGCAGTATTTT. Translating gives CASSLMGGSADTQYF.

The gene calls are TRBV15 and TRBJ2-2, with D possibly matching TRBD1 (5 bases). Trimming took 0 bases from V and 0 from J, leaving 5 bases between them. The CDR3 runs to 15 residues. The germline V gene encodes CDR1 LNHNV and CDR2 YYDKDF (reference sequence). The CDR3 DNA reads TGTGCCACCAGCAGAGAACAGGCGAACACCGGGGAGCTGTTTTTT. Its protein product is CATSREQANTGELFF.

V is TRBV4-1 and J is TRBJ1-5; 7 nucleotides line up with TRBD1. The V segment lost 3 bases and the J segment 0 bases; nucleotides outside the gene matches: 8. The CDR3 is 17 residues long. CDR1 MGHRA and CDR2 YSYEKL come from the germline V gene. CDR3 residues: CASSQVDRHYSNQPQHF. DNA for the CDR3: TGCGCCAGCAGCCAGGTGGACAGGCATTATAGCAATCAGCCCCAGCATTTT.

This chain links TRBV19 with TRBJ2-7; maybe TRBD2 (6 bases). The length of the CDR3 is 13 residues. Per germline, CDR1 LNHDA and CDR2 SQIVND (reference sequence). V lost 0 bases and J lost 8, with 11 bases in between. Here the CDR3 reads CASSIDGGTQQYF. In DNA, the CDR3 is TGTGCCAGTAGTATAGATGGTGGGACTCAGCAGTACTTC.

V is TRBV4-1 and J is TRBJ2-3; 8 nucleotides agree with TRBD2. CDR1 is MGHRA, CDR2 YSYEKL, per germline. CDR3 length equals 16 residues. Unmatched junction bases numbered 11, after V lost 5 bases and J lost 4 bases. The CDR3 bases are TGCGCCAGCAGCAAGGTGACCGGGGGGGCATCAGATACGCAGTATTTT. The encoded protein is CASSKVTGGASDTQYF.

The V call is TRBV11-2, the J call TRBJ2-2, with 8 bases that match TRBD2. Germline loops: CDR1 SGHAT, CDR2 FQNNGV. The CDR3 totals 15 residues. The ends lost 5 bases at V and 2 bases at J; junction bases unmatched: 4. CDR3 nucleotide sequence: TGTGCCAGCAGCCGTGGACTAGCAAACACCGGGGAGCTGTTTTTT. This gives the protein CASSRGLANTGELFF.

The rearrangement links TRBV28 to TRBJ1-1; 12 positions agree with TRBD1. This CDR3 contains 13 residues. CDR1 MDHEN and CDR2 SYDVKM come from the germline V gene. Trimming cost V 5 bases and J 12 bases; bases outside gene matches: 7. The DNA for the CDR3 is TGTGCCAGCAGTCCCGGGACAGGGGGCGAAACTTTCTTT. Protein product: CASSPGTGGETFF.

Ten or more counts support this clone. Here the CDR3 DNA reads TGCGCCAGCAGAGTACAGGGTGGGAACACTGAAGCTTTCTTT. Its translation: CASRVQGGNTEAFF. The rearrangement joins TRBV5-1 to TRBJ1-1, with TRBD1 as a possible D gene (6 bases). The CDR3 spans 14 residues. Trimming took 5 bases from V and 1 from J, leaving 12 bases between them. Per the germline V gene, CDR1 is SGHRS and CDR2 is YFSETQ.

V gene TRBV6-4 combines with J gene TRBJ2-2; D perhaps matches TRBD1 (6 bases). The CDR3 sequence is 15 residues long. Trimming left V 4 bases short and J 1 base short, with 10 bases between. The germline V gene encodes CDR1 MRHNA and CDR2 SNTAGT. The CDR3 spells CASSATTGNTGELFF. The CDR3 coding sequence is TGTGCCAGCAGTGCCACGACAGGGAACACCGGGGAGCTGTTTTTT.

The CDR3 DNA sequence: TGTGCCAGCAGCGCAAATAGCGGGAGTGAGCAGTTCTTC. Translated: CASSANSGSEQFF. The chain uses TRBV7-9 and TRBJ2-1; 9 nucleotides align to TRBD2. This CDR3 region has 13 residues. Losses at the gene ends were 5 bases for V and 9 bases for J; bases not matched to a gene: 5. CDR1 and CDR2 (germline): SEHNR, FQNEAQ (reference sequence).

This clone has only one observation. The rearrangement links TRBV24-1 to TRBJ2-5; D perhaps matches TRBD2 (7 bases). This CDR3 spans 14 amino acids. Germline values: CDR1 KGHDR, CDR2 SFDVKD. V dropped 7 bases and J dropped 6 bases, with 17 bases sitting between them. The CDR3 nucleotides read TGTGCCACCAGCCACTCGGGGGGCCCCAAGACCCAGTACTTC. Protein: CATSHSGGPKTQYF.

V is TRBV7-2 and J is TRBJ2-3; 7 nucleotides line up with TRBD2. The CDR3 runs 15 residues. CDR1 is SGHTA, CDR2 FQGNSA, per germline. V lost 4 bases to trimming and J lost 3 bases; unmatched junction nucleotides: 7. The CDR3 DNA reads as TGTGCCAGCAGCTCCCCATGGGAGGGGACAGATACGCAGTATTTT. It translates to CASSSPWEGTDTQYF.

The V and J genes are TRBV5-1 and TRBJ2-2; perhaps TRBD2 as D (5 bases). The CDR3 loop spans 16 amino acids. Germline CDR1 and CDR2: SGHRS and YFSETQ. Trimming took off 4 bases at V and 6 bases at J, with 19 bases between the two ends. The CDR3 protein is CASSPLYTPRAGELFF. The CDR3 region has the DNA TGCGCCAGCAGCCCCCTGTACACGCCGAGGGCCGGGGAGCTGTTTTTT.

The chain combines TRBV7-9 with TRBJ1-1, with D unclear. Looked up from germline, CDR1 is SEHNR and CDR2 is FQNEAQ (reference sequence). The CDR3 length is 13 residues. V lost 4 bases to trimming and J lost 4 bases, with 10 bases between them. CDR3 DNA sequence: TGTGCCAGCAGCTACTTCGAGTCCACTGAAGCTTTCTTT. Translating it yields CASSYFESTEAFF.

The V gene is TRBV15, the J gene TRBJ1-5; the D is unclear. CDR1 is LNHNV and CDR2 is YYDKDF in the germline V gene (reference sequence). V was cut by 4 bases and J by 4 bases, with 11 bases left in between. This CDR3 spans 14 amino acids. In DNA, the CDR3 is TGTGCCACCAGCACCCGGTCCCCAAATCAGCCCCAGCATTTT. The encoded protein is CATSTRSPNQPQHF.

This clone appeared once. The chain combines TRBV2 with TRBJ1-1; D gene unclear. Germline loops: CDR1 SNHLY, CDR2 FYNNEI. The V gene lost 7 bases and the J gene lost 3 bases, with 6 bases spanning the gap. The CDR3 contains 11 residues. CDR3 sequence (DNA): TGTGCCAGCAACTGGTACACTGAAGCTTTCTTT. This encodes CASNWYTEAFF.

V is TRBV4-2 and J is TRBJ1-2; unclear D gene. Germline loops: CDR1 LGHNA, CDR2 YNFKEQ. The CDR3 is 16 residues long. The germline V and J ends were trimmed by 0 bases and 4 bases, with 15 bases remaining between them. CDR3 in amino acids: CASSQDYPGNAYGYTF. CDR3 DNA sequence: TGTGCCAGCAGCCAAGATTATCCAGGAAATGCCTATGGCTACACCTTC.

The chain is built from TRBV7-2 and TRBJ2-1, with 13 bases lining up with TRBD2. Germline V gives CDR1 SGHTA, CDR2 FQGNSA. The trim removed 5 bases at V and 1 base at J, leaving 8 bases unmatched. The CDR3 consists of 18 residues. The CDR3 nucleotides read TGTGCCAGCAGCCTCCTTTGGACTAGCGGGAGTTCCTACAATGAGCAGTTCTTC. Its protein product is CASSLLWTSGSSYNEQFF.

A few counts support this clone. The chain uses TRBV7-9 and TRBJ1-4; D gene ambiguous. The CDR3 runs to 14 residues. V was trimmed by 9 bases and J by 0 bases, leaving 11 bases between them. Germline CDR1 SEHNR, CDR2 FQNEAQ (reference sequence). The CDR3 bases are TGTGCCAGTGGAGAGAGAGCAACTAATGAAAAACTGTTTTTT. This encodes CASGERATNEKLFF.